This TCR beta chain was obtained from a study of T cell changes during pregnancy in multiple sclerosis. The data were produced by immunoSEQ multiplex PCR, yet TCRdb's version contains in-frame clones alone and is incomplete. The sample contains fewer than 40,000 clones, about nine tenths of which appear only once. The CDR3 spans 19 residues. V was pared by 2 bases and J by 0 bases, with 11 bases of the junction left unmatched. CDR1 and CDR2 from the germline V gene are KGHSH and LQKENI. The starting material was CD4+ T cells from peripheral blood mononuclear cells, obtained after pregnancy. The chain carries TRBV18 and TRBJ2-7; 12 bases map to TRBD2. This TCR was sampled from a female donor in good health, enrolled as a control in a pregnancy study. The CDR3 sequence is CASSPGRRLAGALSYEQYF. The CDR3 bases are TGTGCCAGCTCACCAGGTCGTCGACTAGCGGGAGCCCTCTCCTACGAGCAGTACTTC.